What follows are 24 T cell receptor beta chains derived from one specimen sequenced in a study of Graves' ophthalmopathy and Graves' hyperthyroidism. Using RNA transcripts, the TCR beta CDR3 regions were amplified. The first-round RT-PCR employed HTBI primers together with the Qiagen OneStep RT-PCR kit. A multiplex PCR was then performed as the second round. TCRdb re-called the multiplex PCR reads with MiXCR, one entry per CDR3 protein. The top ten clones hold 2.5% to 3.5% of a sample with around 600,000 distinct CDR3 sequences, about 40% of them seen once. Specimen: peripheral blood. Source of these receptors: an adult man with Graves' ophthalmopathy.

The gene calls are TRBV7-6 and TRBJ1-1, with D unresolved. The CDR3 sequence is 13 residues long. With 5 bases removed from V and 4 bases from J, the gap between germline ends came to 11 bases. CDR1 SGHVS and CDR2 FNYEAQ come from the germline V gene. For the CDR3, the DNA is TGTGCCAGCAGCGTTCGGGTTGGCACTGAAGCTTTCTTT. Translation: CASSVRVGTEAFF.

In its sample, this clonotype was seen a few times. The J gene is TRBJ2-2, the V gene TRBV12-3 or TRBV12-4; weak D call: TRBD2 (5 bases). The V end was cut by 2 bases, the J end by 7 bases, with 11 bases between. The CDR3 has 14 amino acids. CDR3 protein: CASSLRELGGELFF. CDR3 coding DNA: TGTGCCAGCAGTTTACGGGAACTAGGCGGGGAGCTGTTTTTT.

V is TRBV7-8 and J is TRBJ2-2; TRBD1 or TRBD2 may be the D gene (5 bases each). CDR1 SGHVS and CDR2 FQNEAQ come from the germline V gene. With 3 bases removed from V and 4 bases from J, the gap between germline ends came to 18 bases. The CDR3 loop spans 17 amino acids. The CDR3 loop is CASSLETGTGITGELFF. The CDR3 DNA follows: TGTGCCAGCAGCTTGGAAACCGGGACGGGGATCACCGGGGAGCTGTTTTTT.

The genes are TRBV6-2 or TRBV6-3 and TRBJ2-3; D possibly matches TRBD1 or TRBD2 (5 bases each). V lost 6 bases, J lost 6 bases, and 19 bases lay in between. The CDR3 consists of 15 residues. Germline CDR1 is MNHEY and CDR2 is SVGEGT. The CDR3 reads CASRPRDLMGDTQYF. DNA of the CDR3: TGTGCCAGCAGACCCCGGGACCTCATGGGGGATACGCAGTATTTT.

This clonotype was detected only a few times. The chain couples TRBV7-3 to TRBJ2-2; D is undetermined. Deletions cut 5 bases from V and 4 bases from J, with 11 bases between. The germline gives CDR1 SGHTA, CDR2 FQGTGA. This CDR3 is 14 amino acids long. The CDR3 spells CASSPSESTGELFF. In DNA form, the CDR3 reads TGTGCCAGCAGCCCGAGTGAGTCCACCGGGGAGCTGTTTTTT.

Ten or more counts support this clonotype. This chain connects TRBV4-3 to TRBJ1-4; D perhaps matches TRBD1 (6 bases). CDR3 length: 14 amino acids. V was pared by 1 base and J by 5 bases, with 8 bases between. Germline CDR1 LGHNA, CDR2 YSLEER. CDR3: CASSQGTENEKLFF. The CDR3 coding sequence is TGCGCCAGCAGCCAAGGGACAGAGAATGAAAAACTGTTTTTT.

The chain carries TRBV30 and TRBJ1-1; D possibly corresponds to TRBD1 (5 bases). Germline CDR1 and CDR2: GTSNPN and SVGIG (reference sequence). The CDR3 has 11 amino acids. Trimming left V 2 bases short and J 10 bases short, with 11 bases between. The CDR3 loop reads CAWSMGGRAFF. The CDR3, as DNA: TGTGCCTGGAGTATGGGGGGTAGAGCTTTCTTT.

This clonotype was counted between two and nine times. The CDR3, as DNA: TGTGCCAGCAGTTTAGCGCTAGCCCAACGCACCGGGGAGCTGTTTTTT. This encodes CASSLALAQRTGELFF. The V call is TRBV12-3 or TRBV12-4, the J call TRBJ2-2, with D tentatively TRBD2 (5 bases). V lost 0 bases, J lost 4 bases, and 12 bases lay in between. The CDR3 sequence is 16 residues long.

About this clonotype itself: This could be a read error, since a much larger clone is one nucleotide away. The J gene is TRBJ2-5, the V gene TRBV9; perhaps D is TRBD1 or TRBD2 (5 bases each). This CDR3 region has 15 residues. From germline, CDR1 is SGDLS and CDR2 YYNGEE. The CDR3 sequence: CAGSGPGTPMETQYF. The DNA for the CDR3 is TGTGCCGGCAGCGGACCCGGGACCCCGATGGAGACCCAGTACTTC.

The chain's CDR3 is CASRDTGGGQPQHF. The CDR3 DNA reads TGTGCCAGCAGGGATACGGGGGGTGGACAGCCCCAGCATTTT. The chain uses TRBV25-1 and TRBJ1-5, with D maybe TRBD1 (5 bases). Germline lookup yields CDR1 MGHDK and CDR2 SYGVNS. The CDR3 spans 14 residues. Trimming took off 6 bases at V and 7 bases at J, with 16 bases between the two ends.

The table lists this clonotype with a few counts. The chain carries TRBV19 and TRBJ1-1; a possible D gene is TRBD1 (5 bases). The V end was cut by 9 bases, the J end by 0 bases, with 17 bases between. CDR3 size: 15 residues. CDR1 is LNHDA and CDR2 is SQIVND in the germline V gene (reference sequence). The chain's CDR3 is CASSPREGMNTEAFF. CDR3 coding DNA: TGTGCCAGCTCACCACGAGAGGGGATGAACACTGAAGCTTTCTTT.

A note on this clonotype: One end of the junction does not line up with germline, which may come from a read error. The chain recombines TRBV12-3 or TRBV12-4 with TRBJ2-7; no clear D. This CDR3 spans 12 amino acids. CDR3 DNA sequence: TGTGCCAGCACCGATCTCTCGGGCGAGCAGTGCTTC. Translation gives CASTDLSGEQCF.

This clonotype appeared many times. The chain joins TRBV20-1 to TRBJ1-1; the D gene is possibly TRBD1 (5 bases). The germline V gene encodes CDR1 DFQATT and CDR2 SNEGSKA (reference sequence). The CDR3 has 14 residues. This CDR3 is CRGDGRPLNTEAFF. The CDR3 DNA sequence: TGCAGGGGGGACGGACGACCCTTGAACACTGAAGCTTTCTTT.

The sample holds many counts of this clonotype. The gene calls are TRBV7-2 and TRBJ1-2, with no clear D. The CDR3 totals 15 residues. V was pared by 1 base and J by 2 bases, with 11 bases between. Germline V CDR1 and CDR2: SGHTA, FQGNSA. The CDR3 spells CASSLGGLRNYGYTF. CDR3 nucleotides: TGTGCCAGCAGCTTAGGAGGTCTTCGAAACTATGGCTACACCTTC.

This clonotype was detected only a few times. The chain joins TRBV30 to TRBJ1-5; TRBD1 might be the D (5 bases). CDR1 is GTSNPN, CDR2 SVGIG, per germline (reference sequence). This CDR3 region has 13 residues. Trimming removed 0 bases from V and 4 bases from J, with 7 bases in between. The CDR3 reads CAWSVAGNQPQHF. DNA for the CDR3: TGTGCCTGGAGTGTAGCAGGGAATCAGCCCCAGCATTTT.

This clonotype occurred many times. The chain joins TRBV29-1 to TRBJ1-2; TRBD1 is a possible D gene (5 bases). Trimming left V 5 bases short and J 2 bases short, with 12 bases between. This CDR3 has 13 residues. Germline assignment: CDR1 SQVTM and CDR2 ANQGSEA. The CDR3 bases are TGCAGCGTTCGAGACGCAGGGAACTATGGCTACACCTTC. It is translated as CSVRDAGNYGYTF.

The CDR3 spells CASSPLASGETQYF. In DNA, the CDR3 is TGTGCCAGCTCACCATTGGCTAGCGGAGAGACCCAGTACTTC. V gene TRBV18 combines with J gene TRBJ2-5, with 7 bases identical to TRBD2. V lost 2 bases, J lost 4 bases, and 4 bases stayed unmatched. The germline gives CDR1 KGHSH, CDR2 LQKENI. The CDR3 is made up of 14 amino acids.

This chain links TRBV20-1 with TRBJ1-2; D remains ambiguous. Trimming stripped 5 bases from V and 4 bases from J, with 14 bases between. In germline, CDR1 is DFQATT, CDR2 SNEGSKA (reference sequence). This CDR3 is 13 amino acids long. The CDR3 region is CSAWADITYGYTF. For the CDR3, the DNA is TGCAGTGCTTGGGCAGATATCACCTATGGCTACACCTTC.

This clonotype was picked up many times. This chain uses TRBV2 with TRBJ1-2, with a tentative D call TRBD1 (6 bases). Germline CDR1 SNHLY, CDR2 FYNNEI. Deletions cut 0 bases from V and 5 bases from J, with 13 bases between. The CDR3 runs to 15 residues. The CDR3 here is CASSEARGTRYGYTF. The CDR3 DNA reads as TGTGCCAGCAGTGAAGCGAGGGGGACAAGATATGGCTACACCTTC.

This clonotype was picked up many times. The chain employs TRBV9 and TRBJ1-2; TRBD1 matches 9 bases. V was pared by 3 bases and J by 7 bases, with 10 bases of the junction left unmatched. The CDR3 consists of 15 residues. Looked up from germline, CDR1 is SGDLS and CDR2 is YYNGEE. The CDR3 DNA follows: TGTGCCAGCAGCGGAAATTGGGACAGGGCGGCTGGCTACACCTTC. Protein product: CASSGNWDRAAGYTF. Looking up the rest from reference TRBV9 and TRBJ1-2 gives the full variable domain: DSGVTQTPKHLITATGQRVTLRCSPRSGDLSVYWYQQSLDQGLQFLIQYYNGEERAKGNILERFSAQQFPDLHSELNLSSLELGDSALYFCASSGNWDRAAGYTFGSGTRLTVV.

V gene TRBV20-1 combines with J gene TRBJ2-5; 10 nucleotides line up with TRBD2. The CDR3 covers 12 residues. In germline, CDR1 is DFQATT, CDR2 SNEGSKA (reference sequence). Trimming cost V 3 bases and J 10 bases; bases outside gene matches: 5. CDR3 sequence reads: CSARAGTSDQYF. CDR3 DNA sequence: TGCAGTGCTAGGGCCGGGACTAGCGACCAGTACTTC.

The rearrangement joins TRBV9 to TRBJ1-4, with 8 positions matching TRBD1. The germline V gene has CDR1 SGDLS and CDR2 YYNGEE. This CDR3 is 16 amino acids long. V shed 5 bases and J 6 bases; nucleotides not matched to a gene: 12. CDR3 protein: CASRLARRGRYEKLFF. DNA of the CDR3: TGTGCCAGCAGACTAGCGCGCAGGGGGCGATATGAAAAACTGTTTTTT.

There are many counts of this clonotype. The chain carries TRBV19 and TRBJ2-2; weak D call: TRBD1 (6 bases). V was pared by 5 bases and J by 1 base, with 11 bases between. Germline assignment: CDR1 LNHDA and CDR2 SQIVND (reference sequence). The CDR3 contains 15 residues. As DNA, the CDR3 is TGTGCCAGTAGTGTCTCGACAGGGAACACCGGGGAGCTGTTTTTT. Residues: CASSVSTGNTGELFF.

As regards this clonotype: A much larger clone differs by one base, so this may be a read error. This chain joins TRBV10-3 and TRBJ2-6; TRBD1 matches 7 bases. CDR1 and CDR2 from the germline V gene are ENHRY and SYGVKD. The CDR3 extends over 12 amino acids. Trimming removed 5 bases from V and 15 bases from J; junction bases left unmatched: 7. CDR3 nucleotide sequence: TGTGCCATCAGTTACCACCCAGGGGGCCTGACTTTC. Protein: CAISYHPGGLTF.